This passage covers 4 T cell receptor beta chains from one sample sequenced in a study of T-cell reconstitution after alpha-beta-depleted transplantation in children. Unique molecular identifiers tagged the TCRbeta library. TCRdb called the PCR reads again in MiXCR, with one record for every CDR3 protein. The table lists roughly 500,000 distinct CDR3 sequences, roughly 10% of them singletons, with around 2% in the top ten. The sample consisted of PBMCs, taken before TCRalphabeta/CD19-depleted stem cell transplant. Receptors originate from a child younger than 10 with inherited bone marrow failure, due to receive a stem cell transplant.

This clonotype was detected ten times or more. The rearrangement uses TRBV20-1 and TRBJ2-7; 7 bases agree with TRBD2. This CDR3 spans 13 amino acids. Germline trimming cut 6 bases from V and 1 base from J; bases unmatched to any gene: 6. CDR1 is DFQATT, CDR2 SNEGSKA, per germline (reference sequence). The CDR3 loop is CSAESGMSYEQYF. Here the CDR3 DNA reads TGCAGTGCCGAGAGCGGGATGTCCTACGAGCAGTACTTC.

V and J are TRBV12-3 or TRBV12-4 and TRBJ2-5; the match to TRBD2 covers 8 bases. There are 15 residues in the CDR3. J gave up 4 bases and V 3 bases, and 7 bases lay outside the gene matches. The CDR3 reads CASSFAGGAPETQYF. The CDR3 nucleotides are TGTGCCAGCAGTTTTGCGGGGGGCGCCCCAGAGACCCAGTACTTC.

This clonotype was recorded many times. This rearrangement joins TRBV12-3 or TRBV12-4 to TRBJ2-1; 8 positions match TRBD2. With 5 bases clipped from V and 5 bases from J, the junction kept 11 bases outside the gene matches. The CDR3 length is 16 residues. The DNA of the CDR3 is TGTGCCAGCAGTAAAGGGATTAGCGGGACCGACAATGAGCAGTTCTTC. It encodes CASSKGISGTDNEQFF.

About this clonotype itself: A much bigger clone sits one base away, suggesting this may be a read error. V and J are TRBV12-3 or TRBV12-4 and TRBJ1-1, with a possible D match to TRBD1 (5 bases). The CDR3 covers 13 residues. V lost 2 bases to trimming and J lost 11 bases, with 15 bases between them. CDR3 sequence: CASSLNRRGDAFF. The CDR3, as DNA: TGTGCCAGCAGTTTAAACAGGCGGGGTGACGCTTTCTTT.